Detailed here is one TCR beta chain. What it binds is unknown. Combining a sample-barcoded 5' primer with a J-beta primer mix, a second PCR ran for about 6 to 11 cycles. From the 5' RACE reads, TCRdb called clonotypes with MiXCR, one entry per CDR3 protein. The sample consists of roughly 1.5 million distinct CDR3 sequences, approximately 43% of them appearing once. Looked up from germline, CDR1 is MNHEY and CDR2 is SVGEGT. CDR3 length: 16 residues. Trimming pared 7 bases from V and 0 bases from J, leaving 15 bases between. These data come from a study of blood T cells in healthy people across ages. Whole-study findings and limits: The fall in TCR beta diversity per million T cells was roughly linear with age. Among long-lived donors, naive CD4+ cells were more numerous and diversity higher than in aged donors.

The sample was blood. The TCR was taken from a woman between 18 and 30 years old in good health. This chain uses TRBV6-2 or TRBV6-3 with TRBJ2-2, with D hard to call. CDR3: CASTRPDSANTGELFF. The CDR3 region has the DNA TGTGCCAGCACCAGACCCGACTCCGCGAACACCGGGGAGCTGTTTTTT.